This T cell receptor (beta chain) was sequenced for a study of blood T cell repertoires in COVID-19. The germline V gene has CDR1 SQVTM and CDR2 ANQGSEA. V was clipped by 7 bases and J by 0 bases; unmatched bases: 8. The CDR3 extends over 14 amino acids. Per the study methods: Reference gene primer amplification in the assay estimated nucleated cell counts. The repertoire was sequenced with immunoSEQ multiplex PCR; TCRdb's copy has only in-frame clones and lacks some. V and J calls and clone size come straight from that table; D and trimming were deduced from the DNA. The repertoire holds about 210,000 clones, with around 84% as singletons. In its sample, this clone was seen once.

Sequencing input: peripheral blood. V gene TRBV29-1 combines with J gene TRBJ2-7; 8 bases agree with TRBD2. The TCR comes from a man aged 50 to 60 with active or convalescent COVID-19. CDR3 in amino acids: CSAGPGGASYEQYF. As DNA, the CDR3 is TGCAGCGCCGGACCGGGAGGGGCCTCCTACGAGCAGTACTTC.